The next 23 T cell receptor beta chains were all read from a single sample in a study of long-term antiretroviral therapy in people with HIV. Survey-level resolution applied to immunoSEQ assay v3.0. Profiling relied on immunoSEQ multiplex PCR, and the TCRdb table lists in-frame clones only, not all of them. Among 20,000 to 30,000 clones, about 88% were seen once, and the ten largest hold about 3.5%. The source was unsorted PBMCs, collected 1.9 years after starting antiretroviral therapy. These receptors came from a woman in her twenties or thirties with HIV.

The V and J genes are TRBV11-2 and TRBJ1-1, with D uncertain. V was shortened by 0 bases and J by 4 bases, with 12 bases between the two germline ends. This CDR3 spans 15 amino acids. Germline CDR1 reads SGHAT; CDR2 reads FQNNGV. The CDR3 coding sequence is TGTGCCAGCAGCTTAGAACGCGGAGGGCTCACTGAAGCTTTCTTT. Its protein product is CASSLERGGLTEAFF.

The chain carries TRBV7-8 and TRBJ1-2, with D maybe TRBD1 (5 bases). V shed 0 bases and J shed 4 bases, with 15 bases lying between them. The CDR3 length is 16 residues. The germline gives CDR1 SGHVS, CDR2 FQNEAQ. CDR3 coding DNA: TGTGCCAGCAGCTTAGCTCGGGCGGGGCAGGGCTATGGCTACACCTTC. It is translated as CASSLARAGQGYGYTF. The full variable domain, in which reference TRBV7-8 and TRBJ1-2 provide the parts outside the CDR3, is GAGVSQSPRYKVAKRGQDVALRCDPISGHVSLFWYQQALGQGPEFLTYFQNEAQLDKSGLPSDRFFAERPEGSVSTLKIQRTQQEDSAVYLCASSLARAGQGYGYTFGSGTRLTVV.

This chain links TRBV6-5 with TRBJ1-5; the D gene is possibly TRBD1 (5 bases). V dropped 4 bases and J dropped 5 bases, with 12 bases sitting between them. The germline gives CDR1 MNHEY, CDR2 SVGAGI. This CDR3 region has 14 residues. The chain's CDR3 is CASSSFGGDQPQHF. For the CDR3, the DNA is TGTGCCAGCAGTTCGTTCGGGGGAGATCAGCCCCAGCATTTT.

The chain uses TRBV6-5 and TRBJ1-1, with 8 positions matching TRBD1. Germline CDR1 MNHEY, CDR2 SVGAGI. This CDR3 has 15 amino acids. The ends lost 2 bases at V and 5 bases at J; junction bases unmatched: 7. The chain's CDR3 is CASSYASGGRTEAFF. CDR3 bases: TGTGCCAGCAGTTACGCCTCAGGGGGCAGGACTGAAGCTTTCTTT.

The rearrangement joins TRBV2 to TRBJ1-5; 8 nucleotides line up with TRBD1. This CDR3 is built from 15 residues. V gave up 7 bases and J gave up 5 bases; unmatched junction bases: 10. Germline CDR1 and CDR2: SNHLY and FYNNEI. The CDR3 bases are TGTGCCAGCACCTCCCGGGACAGGCGATATCAGCCCCAGCATTTT. Its protein product is CASTSRDRRYQPQHF.

The table lists this clone with a count of one. This chain links TRBV28 with TRBJ2-1, with 7 bases that match TRBD2. Germline-derived CDR1 and CDR2 are MDHEN and SYDVKM. J lost 7 bases, V lost 4 bases, and 1 base had no gene match. This CDR3 is 12 amino acids long. CDR3 in amino acids: CASSYGGNEQFF. CDR3 sequence (DNA): TGTGCCAGCAGTTACGGGGGGAATGAGCAGTTCTTC.

The chain employs TRBV29-1 and TRBJ1-2; 8 bases fit TRBD1. The V gene's germline CDR1 is SQVTM and CDR2 ANQGSEA. This CDR3 comprises 13 residues. Trimming cost V 3 bases and J 7 bases; bases outside gene matches: 7. CDR3: CSVDWQGAGGYTF. CDR3 nucleotides: TGCAGCGTTGACTGGCAGGGGGCAGGTGGCTACACCTTC. Complete variable domain (other parts from reference TRBV29-1 and TRBJ1-2): SAVISQKPSRDICQRGTSLTIQCQVDSQVTMMFWYRQQPGQSLTLIATANQGSEATYESGFVIDKFPISRPNLTFSTLTVSNMSPEDSSIYLCSVDWQGAGGYTFGSGTRLTVV.

The chain uses TRBV19 and TRBJ2-3; D call uncertain. The CDR3 loop spans 13 amino acids. The ends were cut back, 4 bases at V and 3 bases at J, with 8 bases in the middle. Germline CDR1 is LNHDA and CDR2 is SQIVND (reference sequence). For the CDR3, the DNA is TGTGCCAGTAGTAGACTTTTTACAGATACGCAGTATTTT. This sequence encodes CASSRLFTDTQYF. Full variable domain (outside the CDR3, taken from reference TRBV19 and TRBJ2-3): DGGITQSPKYLFRKEGQNVTLSCEQNLNHDAMYWYRQDPGQGLRLIYYSQIVNDFQKGDIAEGYSVSREKKESFPLTVTSAQKNPTAFYLCASSRLFTDTQYFGPGTRLTVL.

This chain links TRBV23-1 with TRBJ2-3, with 7 nucleotides matching TRBD1. TRBV23-1 is an open reading frame whose function is uncertain. V lost 2 bases to trimming and J lost 4 bases; unmatched junction nucleotides: 6. This CDR3 is 15 amino acids long. CDR3 nucleotides: TGCGCCAGCAGTCAAGAACAGGGGTGGGCAGATACGCAGTATTTT. This translates into CASSQEQGWADTQYF.

This chain links TRBV5-4 with TRBJ1-5; the D gene is possibly TRBD1 (6 bases). Germline V gives CDR1 SGHNT, CDR2 YYREEE (reference sequence). V was shortened by 5 bases and J by 0 bases, with 15 bases between the two germline ends. The CDR3 covers 16 residues. The CDR3 nucleotides are TGTGCCAGCAGAACTCGGACAGATTCTAGCAATCAGCCCCAGCATTTT. Amino acids: CASRTRTDSSNQPQHF.

This sequence joins TRBV7-2 and TRBJ1-4, with 7 bases fitting TRBD1. The ends lost 11 bases at V and 10 bases at J; junction bases unmatched: 19. The V gene's germline CDR1 is SGHTA and CDR2 FQGNSA. This CDR3 comprises 15 residues. CDR3 bases: TGTGCCTCCAAAAAGGAGACAGGGAGTTCCGGAAAACTGTTTTTT. It yields the protein CASKKETGSSGKLFF.

This rearrangement joins TRBV18 to TRBJ1-5; D is undetermined. The germline V and J ends were trimmed by 3 bases and 6 bases, with 9 bases remaining between them. The CDR3 extends over 13 amino acids. Germline CDR1 KGHSH, CDR2 LQKENI. CDR3 nucleotides: TGTGCCAGCTCACCCGGAGGGTTTCAGCCCCAGCATTTT. Encoded protein: CASSPGGFQPQHF. Full variable domain (remainder filled in from reference TRBV18 and TRBJ1-5): NAGVMQNPRHLVRRRGQEARLRCSPMKGHSHVYWYRQLPEEGLKFMVYLQKENIIDESGMPKERFSAEFPKEGPSILRIQQVVRGDSAAYFCASSPGGFQPQHFGDGTRLSIL.

This chain links TRBV5-1 with TRBJ1-2, with unresolved D. Trimming shortened V by 0 bases and J by 6 bases, and 12 bases separated the two germline ends. In germline, CDR1 is SGHRS, CDR2 YFSETQ. The CDR3 loop spans 14 amino acids. CDR3 amino acids: CASSLGGGGDGYTF. The CDR3 DNA follows: TGCGCCAGCAGCTTGGGTGGAGGAGGTGATGGCTACACCTTC.

The chain carries TRBV9 and TRBJ1-1; D ambiguous. Per the germline V gene, CDR1 is SGDLS and CDR2 is YYNGEE. The CDR3 has 14 residues. Trimming shortened V by 3 bases and J by 2 bases, and 11 bases separated the two germline ends. Here the CDR3 reads CASSAPGVNTEAFF. The CDR3 bases are TGTGCCAGCAGCGCCCCGGGTGTCAACACTGAAGCTTTCTTT. The variable domain in full, completed from reference TRBV9 and TRBJ1-1, reads DSGVTQTPKHLITATGQRVTLRCSPRSGDLSVYWYQQSLDQGLQFLIQYYNGEERAKGNILERFSAQQFPDLHSELNLSSLELGDSALYFCASSAPGVNTEAFFGQGTRLTVV.

V usage is TRBV6-5 and J usage is TRBJ2-2; possibly TRBD2 for D (5 bases). Germline loops: CDR1 MNHEY, CDR2 SVGAGI. V lost 6 bases and J lost 3, with 5 bases in between. This CDR3 has 12 amino acids. CDR3 in amino acids: CASRDYTGELFF. Here the CDR3 DNA reads TGTGCCAGCAGGGACTACACCGGGGAGCTGTTTTTT.

The V call is TRBV4-1, the J call TRBJ1-6, with D hard to call. V was trimmed by 1 base and J by 7 bases, leaving 20 bases between them. The CDR3 spans 18 residues. From germline, CDR1 is MGHRA and CDR2 YSYEKL. CDR3 coding DNA: TGCGCCAGCAGCCAAGGTCCGACCCGGGGATTCGGCAATTCACCCCTCCACTTT. Encoded protein: CASSQGPTRGFGNSPLHF.

The chain joins TRBV6-1 to TRBJ1-2; 8 nucleotides align to TRBD1. Looked up from germline, CDR1 is MNHNS and CDR2 is SASEGT. This CDR3 is built from 14 residues. J lost 2 bases, V lost 4 bases, and 3 bases had no gene match. The CDR3 DNA sequence: TGTGCCAGCAGTGGTCGGACAGGGAACTATGGCTACACCTTC. It encodes CASSGRTGNYGYTF.

This rearrangement joins TRBV7-9 to TRBJ1-2, with D possibly being TRBD1 (5 bases). The CDR3 is made up of 13 amino acids. Germline values: CDR1 SEHNR, CDR2 FQNEAQ (reference sequence). V lost 2 bases and J lost 5, with 9 bases in between. The CDR3 DNA reads as TGTGCCAGCAGCTTACAGGGAAAGTATGGCTACACCTTC. Its protein is CASSLQGKYGYTF.

This clone was seen a few times. The chain is built from TRBV5-1 and TRBJ1-1; 9 nucleotides match TRBD1. The CDR3 has 18 amino acids. CDR1 SGHRS and CDR2 YFSETQ come from the germline V gene. The J segment lost 0 bases and the V segment lost 5 bases, leaving 14 bases of the junction unmatched. The CDR3 reads CASSGTGRRGAMNTEAFF. DNA for the CDR3: TGCGCCAGCAGTGGGACAGGGAGACGAGGGGCTATGAACACTGAAGCTTTCTTT.

This chain connects TRBV7-6 to TRBJ2-2; 7 bases align to TRBD1. CDR3 size: 16 residues. V lost 1 base to trimming and J lost 4 bases; unmatched junction nucleotides: 6. The germline gives CDR1 SGHVS, CDR2 FNYEAQ. The CDR3 here is CASSLGSRQGTGELFF. The CDR3 DNA is TGTGCCAGCAGCTTAGGTTCGCGACAGGGCACCGGGGAGCTGTTTTTT.

The rearrangement joins TRBV12-5 to TRBJ2-5; 7 positions agree with TRBD2. This CDR3 has 17 residues. CDR1 and CDR2 from the germline V gene are LGHNT and FRNRAP. With 2 bases clipped from V and 2 bases from J, the junction kept 11 bases outside the gene matches. The CDR3: CASGLTQGRVGQETQYF. Written as DNA, the CDR3 is TGTGCTAGTGGTTTGACCCAAGGGAGGGTGGGGCAAGAGACCCAGTACTTC.

For the CDR3, the DNA is TGTGCCAGCAGTTCCCAGTACAGCAATCAGCCCCAGCATTTT. As protein: CASSSQYSNQPQHF. This chain joins TRBV6-5 and TRBJ1-5; no reliable D call. V gave up 4 bases and J gave up 1 base, with 8 bases separating them. The CDR3 extends over 14 amino acids. Germline lookup yields CDR1 MNHEY and CDR2 SVGAGI.

CDR3 bases: TGTGCCAGCAGCGTTGTCGGGGGGGCTATCGGTGAGCAGTTCTTC. Its protein is CASSVVGGAIGEQFF. V and J are TRBV9 and TRBJ2-1; 8 bases match TRBD2. The CDR3 has 15 amino acids. V was pared by 2 bases and J by 9 bases, with 10 bases of the junction left unmatched. From germline, CDR1 is SGDLS and CDR2 YYNGEE.